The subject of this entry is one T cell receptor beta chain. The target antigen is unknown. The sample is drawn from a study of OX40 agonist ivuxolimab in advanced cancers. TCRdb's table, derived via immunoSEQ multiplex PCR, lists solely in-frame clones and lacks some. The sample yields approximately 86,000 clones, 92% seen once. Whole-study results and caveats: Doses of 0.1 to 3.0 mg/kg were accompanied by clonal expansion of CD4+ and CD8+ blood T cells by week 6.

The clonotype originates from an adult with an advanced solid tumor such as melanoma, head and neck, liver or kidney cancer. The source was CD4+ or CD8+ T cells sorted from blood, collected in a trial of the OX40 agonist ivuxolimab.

CDR3 protein: CSVGMASGGDTQYF. The CDR3 DNA sequence: TGCAGCGTTGGTATGGCTAGCGGGGGTGATACGCAGTATTTT. The rearrangement joins TRBV29-1 to TRBJ2-3; TRBD2 agrees at 10 bases. V was pared by 4 bases and J by 6 bases, with 7 bases of the junction left unmatched. The CDR3 loop spans 14 amino acids. Germline V CDR1 and CDR2: SQVTM, ANQGSEA.